Listed below are T cell receptor beta chains from one sample, sequenced in a study of cytomegalovirus exposure and HLA in healthy donors. Method: immunoSEQ multiplex PCR; TCRdb's copy keeps in-frame clones and lacks some. Counted here are about 150,000 clones, approximately 79% occurring once; the ten biggest clones make up roughly 4.5%. Sequencing used PBMCs. These receptors were obtained from a man aged 18 to 35 in good health and CMV-seropositive. Both conserved end residues are part of each CDR3. A D gene is named only where the DNA matches it firmly. The size of a clone is reported for some rows only, either as once, few or many, or as a class for expanded clones.

j_call clone_size d_call v_call cdr3_nt cdr3_aa
TRBJ2-3 . TRBD1 TRBV2 TGTGCCAGCAGTACGGACAGGGGGCCGGATACGCAGTATTTT CASSTDRGPDTQYF
TRBJ2-7 few . TRBV11-3 TGTGCCAGCAGCTTAGATTTGGGGGCCGAGCAGTACTTC CASSLDLGAEQYF
TRBJ1-5 . . TRBV10-3 TGTGCCATCAGGGACATGGGTCAGCCCCAGCATTTT CAIRDMGQPQHF
TRBJ2-7 . TRBD2 TRBV6-6 TGTGCCAGCAGTACCGGGACTAGCAGTATCTACGAGCAGTACTTC CASSTGTSSIYEQYF
TRBJ2-7 once . TRBV7-9 TGTGTCAGCAGCCTCTCGGGGAGGATCAGGAACGAGCAGTACTTC CVSSLSGRIRNEQYF
TRBJ2-7 . . TRBV28 TGTGCCAGCGCCCTAATCTACGAGCAGTACTTC CASALIYEQYF
TRBJ1-1 . . TRBV27 TGTGCCAGCATCGACAGACCGAGATCGAACACTGAAGCTTTCTTT CASIDRPRSNTEAFF
TRBJ2-2 . TRBD2 TRBV7-9 TGTGCCAGCAGCCAGGCGGCGGGAGGGCCGAACACCGGGGAGCTGTTTTTT CASSQAAGGPNTGELFF
TRBJ1-6 few . TRBV5-6 TGTGCCAGCAGCTTGGACAGGAATTCACCCCTCCACTTT CASSLDRNSPLHF
TRBJ1-1 . . TRBV10-3 TGTGCCATCAGTGAGCGGGTAGCCGGGACTGAAGCTTTCTTT CAISERVAGTEAFF
TRBJ1-1 . TRBD1 TRBV28 TGTGCCAGCAGTTTTCCGACAGGGGGCACTGAAGCTTTCTTT CASSFPTGGTEAFF
TRBJ1-1 . . TRBV10-3 TGTGCCATCAGTGAGGGGGCTGGGCGCGGCACTGAAGCTTTCTTT CAISEGAGRGTEAFF
TRBJ1-3 . . TRBV18 TGTGCCAGCTCACCAAGCGGGGGAAAGGGGTCCGGAAACACCATATATTTT CASSPSGGKGSGNTIYF
TRBJ2-7 . . TRBV30 TGTGCCTGGAGGGGGAGGCGGCTGAGCTCCTACGAGCAGTACTTC CAWRGRRLSSYEQYF
TRBJ2-3 . . TRBV13 TGTGCCAGCAGCTTACGCCCGGTGGCAGATACGCAGTATTTT CASSLRPVADTQYF
TRBJ1-2 . TRBD1 TRBV27 TGTGCCAGCGGACGTGGGGGCCAGGGGGCGCGTCTTGGCTACACCTTC CASGRGGQGARLGYTF
TRBJ2-3 few TRBD2 TRBV27 TGTGCCAGCAGACTCAGACTAGCGGGTACGCAGTATTTT CASRLRLAGTQYF
TRBJ1-4 . . TRBV6-1 TGTGCCAGCGCCCAGGATTGGTCAACTAATGAAAAACTGTTTTTT CASAQDWSTNEKLFF
TRBJ1-2 . TRBD1 TRBV16 TGTGCCAGCAGCCGTTCCCGGGACAGGGGCTATGGCTACACCTTC CASSRSRDRGYGYTF
TRBJ1-2 . . TRBV7-2 TGTGCCAGCCCCCAGGGATATGGCTACACCTTC CASPQGYGYTF
TRBJ2-1 . TRBD1 TRBV19 TGTGCCAGTAGCCACAGGGGACGGAATGAGCAGTTCTTC CASSHRGRNEQFF
TRBJ1-6 few . TRBV20-1 TGCAGTGCGAGCGAATATCACCTCCACTTT CSASEYHLHF
TRBJ2-2 . . TRBV2 TGTGCCAGTCAAGAACAGGGACCCACCGGGGAGCTGTTTTTT CASQEQGPTGELFF
TRBJ2-2 . TRBD1 TRBV6-1 TGTGCCAGCAGCCTTACAGGGGCCCCCGGGGAGCTGTTTTTT CASSLTGAPGELFF
TRBJ2-2 . . TRBV9 TGTGCCAGCAGCGTCTACCCGTACAGACGGTCCACAATAACGAACACCGGGGAGCTGTTTTTT CASSVYPYRRSTITNTGELFF
TRBJ1-2 . TRBD1 TRBV6-5 TGTGCCAGCAGGCTCCAGGGGGCTATAGCTCAGGGCTACACCTTC CASRLQGAIAQGYTF
TRBJ2-7 few TRBD2 TRBV28 TGTGCCAGCTGGGCTAGCGGGAGTAAGGAGCAGTACTTC CASWASGSKEQYF
TRBJ1-4 . . TRBV2 TGTGCCAGCAGGGAGTGGGTAACTAATGAAAAACTGTTTTTT CASREWVTNEKLFF
TRBJ1-1 . TRBD1 TRBV9 TGTGCCAGCAGCTCTACAGGGGGCTTCACTGAAGCTTTCTTT CASSSTGGFTEAFF
TRBJ1-5 . . TRBV6-4 TGTGCCAGCAGTGAGCAACAGAATCAGCCCCAGCATTTT CASSEQQNQPQHF
TRBJ2-4 few . TRBV5-6 TGTGCCAGCAGCTTTAGTGGAAACATTCAGTACTTC CASSFSGNIQYF